These T cell receptor beta chains were read from a single sample in a study of shared clonotypes between healthy human individuals. The protocol was immunoSEQ multiplex PCR, while the TCRdb copy is restricted to in-frame clones and leaves out a portion. The table has under 200,000 clones, approximately 92% seen once. Specimen: naive CD4+ T cells sorted from blood. Receptors originate from a woman under 40 in good health. Both conserved end residues are part of each CDR3. The D gene is left open where the match is weak. The size field is filled for only some rows; it gives once, few, many or a size class.

v_call,clone_size,j_call,d_call,cdr3_nt,cdr3_aa
TRBV5-1,.,TRBJ2-2,TRBD2,TGCGCCAGCAGCCGCGGGGGGACTAACACCGGGGAGCTGTTTTTT,CASSRGGTNTGELFF
TRBV13,.,TRBJ2-7,TRBD2,TGTGCCAGCAGCTTATTTGCGGGAGACTCCTACGAGCAGTACTTC,CASSLFAGDSYEQYF
TRBV20-1,.,TRBJ1-5,TRBD1,TGCAGTGCAAAGGACAGGGGAACCCAGCATTTT,CSAKDRGTQHF
TRBV7-8,.,TRBJ1-2,.,TGTGCCAGCAGCCCGGGGCGAAATTGGGACGATGGCTACACCTTC,CASSPGRNWDDGYTF
TRBV7-9,.,TRBJ2-3,TRBD2,TGTGCCAGCAACCCATACCTTGCTAGCGGCGGAGATACGCAGTATTTT,CASNPYLASGGDTQYF
TRBV7-2,.,TRBJ1-5,.,TGTGCCAGCAGCTGGGGGGGAGGGGGTAACAATCAGCCCCAGCATTTT,CASSWGGGGNNQPQHF
TRBV7-9,.,TRBJ2-5,TRBD2,TGTGCCAGCAGCACGGGACTAGGGCTAGAGACCCAGTACTTC,CASSTGLGLETQYF
TRBV28,.,TRBJ1-5,TRBD1,TGTGCCAGCCAAACAGGGGGCAGGAATCAGCCCCAGCATTTT,CASQTGGRNQPQHF
TRBV5-6,.,TRBJ2-3,.,TGTGCCAGCAGCTTGAGGGTTAGCATTCAATCAGATACGCAGTATTTT,CASSLRVSIQSDTQYF
TRBV5-1,.,TRBJ2-7,.,TGCGCCAGCAGCTCGGACGGGTACGAGCAGTACTTC,CASSSDGYEQYF
TRBV6-4,.,TRBJ1-4,.,TGTGCCAGCAGTGAGGCCGAATATGCAACTAATGAAAAACTGTTTTTT,CASSEAEYATNEKLFF
TRBV9,.,TRBJ2-1,TRBD2,TGTGCCAGCAGCGCGTCTAGCGGACCCAATGAGCAGTTCTTC,CASSASSGPNEQFF
TRBV18,.,TRBJ1-1,TRBD1,TGTGCCAGCTCACCCGACAGGGGCAAGAGGACTGAAGCTTTCTTT,CASSPDRGKRTEAFF
TRBV2,.,TRBJ2-3,TRBD1,TGTGCCAGCAACATACAGGGGGATCCTTCAGATACGCAGTATTTT,CASNIQGDPSDTQYF
TRBV4-2,.,TRBJ1-3,.,TGTGCCAGCAGCCAAGTGGGGTATGGCGGAAACACCATATATTTT,CASSQVGYGGNTIYF
TRBV21-1,.,TRBJ1-5,.,TGTGCCAGCAGCAAAGGCAACGCGTTTCAGCCCCAGCATTTT,CASSKGNAFQPQHF
TRBV2,.,TRBJ2-7,.,TGTGCCAGCAGTACACAACAGGGATACGAGCAGTACTTC,CASSTQQGYEQYF
TRBV7-8,.,TRBJ2-2,TRBD1,TGTGCCAGCAGTCGGGACAGGGTGATCGCCGGGGAGCTGTTTTTT,CASSRDRVIAGELFF
TRBV9,.,TRBJ2-7,.,TGTGCCAGCAGCATCCAACTCCAAGCTCACGAGCAGTACTTC,CASSIQLQAHEQYF
TRBV28,.,TRBJ2-7,TRBD2,TGTGCCAGCTCGGGGGGTAGCGCGAGCTCCTACGAGCAGTACTTC,CASSGGSASSYEQYF
TRBV10-2,.,TRBJ1-5,.,TGCGCCAGCAGTGAGTTGTTGGGCCTGCCCCAGCATTTT,CASSELLGLPQHF
TRBV29-1,.,TRBJ1-1,TRBD1,TGCAGCGTTGGGGACAGGGCTATGAACACTGAAGCTTTCTTT,CSVGDRAMNTEAFF
TRBV19,.,TRBJ2-2,.,TGTGCCAGTTCGATAGGAGAGACCGGGGAGCTGTTTTTT,CASSIGETGELFF
TRBV19,.,TRBJ2-7,TRBD2,TGTGCCAGTAGTATTAGTATGACTAGCGGGGGTCACGAGCAGTACTTC,CASSISMTSGGHEQYF
TRBV18,.,TRBJ1-6,.,TGTGCCAGCTCACCGGGAGGGGGACATAATTCACCCCTCCACTTT,CASSPGGGHNSPLHF
TRBV7-2,.,TRBJ1-2,.,TGTGCCAGCAGTTTAATCGGCGGACTTCTCCACTATGGCTACACCTTC,CASSLIGGLLHYGYTF
TRBV6-5,few,TRBJ2-7,.,TGTGCCAGCCGGATGTGGAACTCCTACGAGCAGTACTTC,CASRMWNSYEQYF
TRBV5-8,once,TRBJ2-3,.,TGTGCCAGCAGCTTGGGGGCTTTGGGGTCCGCAGATACGCAGTATTTT,CASSLGALGSADTQYF
TRBV30,.,TRBJ2-7,TRBD2,TGTGCCTGGAGGCGGGACTACTACGAGCAGTACTTC,CAWRRDYYEQYF
TRBV5-1,.,TRBJ2-7,TRBD1,TGCGCCAGCAGCTTGGCAGGGACAGGGGGCAGCGAGCAGTACTTC,CASSLAGTGGSEQYF
TRBV4-1,.,TRBJ1-4,TRBD1,TGCGCCAGCAGCCAAGAAGGGGGCGCTTCTGAAAAACTGTTTTTT,CASSQEGGASEKLFF